The sequence of this T cell receptor beta chain was determined in a study of early T cells in non-severe SARS-CoV-2 infection. Study-level findings and limits: The VDJdb matching leaned toward anti-spike CD8 responses and overlooked private and CD4 specificities.

Unique molecular identifiers were affixed to single, distinct cDNA molecules. TCRdb reanalysed the 5' RACE reads using MiXCR and keeps one entry per CDR3 protein. The sample lists tens of thousands of distinct CDR3 sequences; 3.9% were seen once. V shed 6 bases, J shed 5 bases, and the junction held 6 bases outside the gene matches. Germline values: CDR1 LGHNA, CDR2 YSLEER. This CDR3 comprises 14 residues. In its sample, this clonotype was seen a few times. Its antigen is not identified. The V and J genes are TRBV4-3 and TRBJ2-5; 10 positions agree with TRBD1. The TCR originated in an adult who was a healthcare worker with PCR-confirmed SARS-CoV-2 infection or an uninfected control (not recorded which). The source material was whole blood. The CDR3 protein is CASRPDRGLETQYF. Here the CDR3 DNA reads TGCGCCAGCAGACCAGACAGGGGGCTTGAGACCCAGTACTTC.